The 25 T cell receptor beta chains below were found in one sample sequenced in a study of cytomegalovirus exposure and HLA in healthy donors. Repertoires were generated with immunoSEQ multiplex PCR, while TCRdb's copy carries only in-frame clones and drops some. The sample yields over 120,000 clones, about 87% seen once. The specimen sequenced was PBMCs. Source of these receptors: a man between 18 and 29 years old in good health and CMV-seropositive.

The chain is built from TRBV27 and TRBJ1-4; D unresolved. Germline V CDR1 and CDR2: MNHEY, SMNVEV (reference sequence). V was shortened by 8 bases and J by 3 bases, with 22 bases between the two germline ends. The CDR3 loop spans 17 amino acids. As DNA, the CDR3 is TGTGCCAGCGGTGGACCACTGTTTGCGGGCTCTAATGAAAAACTGTTTTTT. This encodes CASGGPLFAGSNEKLFF. The full variable domain, its missing parts supplied by reference TRBV27 and TRBJ1-4, is EAQVTQNPRYLITVTGKKLTVTCSQNMNHEYMSWYRQDPGLGLRQIYYSMNVEVTDKGDVPEGYKVSRKEKRNFPLILESPSPNQTSLYFCASGGPLFAGSNEKLFFGSGTQLSVL.

The CDR3 region is CATNQQRAGELFF. The CDR3 DNA reads TGTGCCACCAATCAGCAGAGGGCCGGGGAGCTGTTTTTT. The V and J genes are TRBV15 and TRBJ2-2, with TRBD2 as a possible D gene (5 bases). V dropped 7 bases and J dropped 6 bases, with 12 bases sitting between them. Germline assignment: CDR1 LNHNV and CDR2 YYDKDF (reference sequence). The length of the CDR3 is 13 residues. Filled out from reference TRBV15 and TRBJ2-2, the complete variable domain reads DAMVIQNPRYQVTQFGKPVTLSCSQTLNHNVMYWYQQKSSQAPKLLFHYYDKDFNNEADTPDNFQSRRPNTSFCFLDIRSPGLGDTAMYLCATNQQRAGELFFGEGSRLTVL.

This rearrangement joins TRBV9 to TRBJ1-4, with TRBD1 as a possible D gene (5 bases). The CDR3 loop spans 13 amino acids. The germline gives CDR1 SGDLS, CDR2 YYNGEE. V lost 7 bases, J lost 5 bases, and 12 bases lay in between. The CDR3 here is CASSGGANEKLFF. The CDR3, as DNA: TGTGCCAGCTCTGGTGGGGCGAATGAAAAACTGTTTTTT. Full variable domain (outside the CDR3, taken from reference TRBV9 and TRBJ1-4): DSGVTQTPKHLITATGQRVTLRCSPRSGDLSVYWYQQSLDQGLQFLIQYYNGEERAKGNILERFSAQQFPDLHSELNLSSLELGDSALYFCASSGGANEKLFFGSGTQLSVL.

The V and J genes are TRBV11-3 and TRBJ1-1; D is ambiguous. Per germline, CDR1 SGHNT and CDR2 YENEEA. V lost 0 bases and J 3 bases, leaving 5 bases between the germline ends. The CDR3 consists of 13 residues. The CDR3: CASSLDPDTEAFF. CDR3 DNA sequence: TGTGCCAGCAGCTTAGACCCGGACACTGAAGCTTTCTTT. Complete variable domain (other parts from reference TRBV11-3 and TRBJ1-1): EAGVVQSPRYKIIEKKQPVAFWCNPISGHNTLYWYLQNLGQGPELLIRYENEEAVDDSQLPKDRFSAERLKGVDSTLKIQPAELGDSAVYLCASSLDPDTEAFFGQGTRLTVV.

This chain joins TRBV7-2 and TRBJ2-7; D unresolved. This CDR3 contains 11 residues. Germline V gene sequence: CDR1 SGHTA, CDR2 FQGNSA. V was shortened by 5 bases and J by 3 bases, with 5 bases between the two germline ends. This chain's CDR3 is CASSRYYEQYF. The DNA of the CDR3 is TGTGCCAGCAGCCGTTACTACGAGCAGTACTTC.

The V gene is TRBV9, the J gene TRBJ2-5, with 10 bases lining up with TRBD2. The germline gives CDR1 SGDLS, CDR2 YYNGEE. J gave up 1 base and V 2 bases, and 5 bases lay outside the gene matches. The CDR3 has 16 amino acids. The CDR3 coding sequence is TGTGCCAGCAGCGTCGGACTAGCGGCGACCCAAGAGACCCAGTACTTC. The encoded protein is CASSVGLAATQETQYF. Full variable domain (missing parts from reference TRBV9 and TRBJ2-5): DSGVTQTPKHLITATGQRVTLRCSPRSGDLSVYWYQQSLDQGLQFLIQYYNGEERAKGNILERFSAQQFPDLHSELNLSSLELGDSALYFCASSVGLAATQETQYFGPGTRLLVL.

The chain links TRBV19 to TRBJ1-1; 7 nucleotides agree with TRBD1. Germline V gene data show CDR1 as LNHDA and CDR2 as SQIVND (reference sequence). Trimming took 3 bases from V and 4 from J; bases not matched to a gene: 5. This CDR3 has 14 amino acids. The CDR3, as DNA: TGTGCCAGTAGTATTCAGGGGGTGGTCACTGAAGCTTTCTTT. Translation gives CASSIQGVVTEAFF.

This sequence joins TRBV5-1 and TRBJ2-3; TRBD2 matches 7 bases. After removal of 4 bases from V and 5 bases from J, the junction contained 10 bases not matched to a gene. CDR3 length: 15 residues. Looked up from germline, CDR1 is SGHRS and CDR2 is YFSETQ. In DNA form, the CDR3 reads TGCGCCAGCAGCCCAACGGGGGGAGTAGAAGATACGCAGTATTTT. It translates to CASSPTGGVEDTQYF.

This clone was seen once. The chain has TRBV10-2 and TRBJ2-4; TRBD1 aligns across 7 bases. J was trimmed by 4 bases and V by 5 bases; bases with no gene match: 5. Per germline, CDR1 WSHSY and CDR2 SAAADI. This CDR3 contains 14 residues. The CDR3 coding sequence is TGCGCCAGCAGTACCGGGACAGTTAAAAACATTCAGTACTTC. Protein sequence: CASSTGTVKNIQYF.

DNA of the CDR3: TGTGCCTGGAGTTGGGCGGGAACTTCGAACACTGAAGCTTTCTTT. Translated, it gives CAWSWAGTSNTEAFF. The genes are TRBV30 and TRBJ1-1; D gene unclear. The ends were cut back, 2 bases at V and 1 base at J, with 14 bases in the middle. Germline CDR1 reads GTSNPN; CDR2 reads SVGIG (reference sequence). This CDR3 region has 15 residues. Looking up the rest from reference TRBV30 and TRBJ1-1 gives the full variable domain: SQTIHQWPATLVQPVGSPLSLECTVEGTSNPNLYWYRQAAGRGLQLLFYSVGIGQISSEVPQNLSASRPQDRQFILSSKKLLLSDSGFYLCAWSWAGTSNTEAFFGQGTRLTVV.

The chain recombines TRBV6-6 with TRBJ2-7; D ambiguous. Germline V gene lookup returns CDR1 MNHNY and CDR2 SVGAGI (reference sequence). Trimming took off 5 bases at V and 3 bases at J, with 5 bases between the two ends. This CDR3 has 11 residues. CDR3 loop: CASSDNYEQYF. The CDR3 coding sequence is TGTGCCAGCAGTGACAACTACGAGCAGTACTTC.

The chain employs TRBV5-4 and TRBJ2-7, with D possibly being TRBD1 (6 bases). The CDR3 runs to 13 residues. Trimming cost V 4 bases and J 3 bases, with 11 bases left between them. Germline loops: CDR1 SGHNT, CDR2 YYREEE (reference sequence). CDR3 DNA: TGTGCCAGCAGCCAAGGACAGAACTACGAGCAGTACTTC. Its protein is CASSQGQNYEQYF.

The DNA of the CDR3 is TGTGCCAGCAGATCAGGGGGAGAGGCCTACGAGCAGTACTTC. Encoded protein: CASRSGGEAYEQYF. The rearrangement links TRBV5-4 to TRBJ2-7; 7 bases line up with TRBD1. This CDR3 is built from 14 residues. V was clipped by 5 bases and J by 2 bases; unmatched bases: 7. The germline CDR1 and CDR2 sequences are SGHNT and YYREEE (reference sequence).

This sequence joins TRBV20-1 and TRBJ2-1; 7 nucleotides agree with TRBD1. Germline-derived CDR1 and CDR2 are DFQATT and SNEGSKA (reference sequence). CDR3 length equals 11 residues. J lost 6 bases, V lost 4 bases, and 0 bases had no gene match. The DNA of the CDR3 is TGCAGTGCTAACAGGGGCAATGAGCAGTTCTTC. The encoded protein is CSANRGNEQFF.

The chain links TRBV5-8 to TRBJ2-7; the match to TRBD2 covers 11 bases. The CDR3 extends over 15 amino acids. V lost 2 bases, J lost 7 bases, and 8 bases stayed unmatched. Germline CDR1 and CDR2: SGHTS and YDEGEE. Here the CDR3 reads CASSFLAGGLGEQYF. DNA of the CDR3: TGTGCCAGCAGCTTTCTAGCGGGGGGCCTAGGGGAGCAGTACTTC.

DNA for the CDR3: TGTGCCAGCAGCTTGCAGGGGATGAACACCGGGGAGCTGTTTTTT. It specifies CASSLQGMNTGELFF. The chain is built from TRBV5-4 and TRBJ2-2; TRBD1 might be the D (6 bases). Deletions cut 1 base from V and 1 base from J, with 8 bases between. The germline CDR1 and CDR2 sequences are SGHNT and YYREEE (reference sequence). The CDR3 consists of 15 residues.

The gene calls are TRBV27 and TRBJ2-7; 11 bases align to TRBD2. The V gene's germline CDR1 is MNHEY and CDR2 SMNVEV (reference sequence). The V segment lost 6 bases and the J segment 4 bases; nucleotides outside the gene matches: 5. The CDR3 has 14 residues. The CDR3 DNA follows: TGTGCCAGCAGCAGGGCTAGCGGGGGGTACGAGCAGTACTTC. It codes for CASSRASGGYEQYF.

The J gene is TRBJ2-7, the V gene TRBV19; 7 bases are a match to TRBD2. The CDR3 runs 14 residues. After removal of 5 bases from V and 6 bases from J, the junction contained 10 bases not matched to a gene. CDR1 and CDR2 from the germline V gene are LNHDA and SQIVND (reference sequence). This chain's CDR3 is CASSHGDREGEQYF. In nucleotides, the CDR3 is TGTGCCAGTAGTCACGGGGATAGGGAGGGCGAGCAGTACTTC.

This rearrangement joins TRBV7-2 to TRBJ1-5, with D possibly TRBD1 on 6 matching bases. V lost 5 bases to trimming and J lost 6 bases, with 20 bases between them. The CDR3 has 16 residues. CDR1 SGHTA and CDR2 FQGNSA come from the germline V gene. In DNA, the CDR3 is TGTGCCAGCAGCAGCGCCACAGGGTCGGGGAGTCAGCCCCAGCATTTT. Translated: CASSSATGSGSQPQHF.

The chain uses TRBV6-1 and TRBJ1-2; TRBD1 matches at 7 bases. The germline CDR1 and CDR2 sequences are MNHNS and SASEGT. The CDR3 has 16 amino acids. The ends lost 4 bases at V and 1 base at J; junction bases unmatched: 9. The CDR3 nucleotides read TGTGCCAGCAGTGGATCCGGGACAGTGATTAACTATGGCTACACCTTC. Its protein product is CASSGSGTVINYGYTF.

The chain uses TRBV4-1 and TRBJ1-1, with D possibly matching TRBD1 (5 bases). Per germline, CDR1 MGHRA and CDR2 YSYEKL. The CDR3 totals 13 residues. Trimming pared 4 bases from V and 7 bases from J, leaving 13 bases between. The CDR3 here is CASSLGRSYEAFF. The CDR3, as DNA: TGCGCCAGCAGCCTGGGGCGGTCTTATGAAGCTTTCTTT.

The chain links TRBV6-1 to TRBJ2-2; 11 nucleotides agree with TRBD1. Trimming at V came to 4 bases and at J to 6 bases, leaving 7 bases not matched to a gene. Looked up from germline, CDR1 is MNHNS and CDR2 is SASEGT. The length of the CDR3 is 16 residues. Here the CDR3 reads CASSAGQGALPGELFF. The DNA for the CDR3 is TGTGCCAGCAGTGCTGGACAGGGGGCGCTTCCCGGGGAGCTGTTTTTT.

The sample holds one count of this clone. The chain recombines TRBV28 with TRBJ1-2, with D possibly being TRBD1 (6 bases). Trimming took off 7 bases at V and 7 bases at J, with 16 bases between the two ends. CDR1 and CDR2 from the germline V gene are MDHEN and SYDVKM. The CDR3 spans 13 residues. The CDR3 nucleotides read TGTGCCAGCACCCAAACAGGGCTCGGTGGCTACACCTTC. This codes for CASTQTGLGGYTF.

This rearrangement joins TRBV6-1 to TRBJ1-3; D is perhaps TRBD1 (6 bases). This CDR3 is 14 amino acids long. CDR1 and CDR2 (germline): MNHNS, SASEGT. The V gene lost 1 base and the J gene lost 6 bases, with 10 bases spanning the gap. CDR3 coding DNA: TGTGCCAGCAGTGAAGGGACAGCAGCAAACACCATATATTTT. It yields the protein CASSEGTAANTIYF.

V is TRBV27 and J is TRBJ2-7, with TRBD2 matching over 9 bases. V dropped 5 bases and J dropped 7; count of bases not matched to a gene: 12. This CDR3 region has 15 residues. Germline V lookup: CDR1 MNHEY, CDR2 SMNVEV (reference sequence). Here the CDR3 DNA reads TGTGCCAGCAGTGCCCCATCAGCGGGAGGTAGAGAGCAGTACTTC. Residues: CASSAPSAGGREQYF.